This T cell receptor beta chain was recorded in a study of tumor and adjacent non-tumor tissue in lung cancer. Study outcomes and limitations: Shorter survival was associated with higher TCR diversity in tumors.

The library came from three nested PCR rounds adapted from ARM-PCR protocols. TCRdb called the multiplex PCR reads again in MiXCR, with one record for every CDR3 protein. The profile covers approximately 100,000 distinct CDR3 sequences, with about 60% appearing a single time and roughly 19% taken by the ten largest. A word on this clonotype: Its antigen is still unknown.

The template was RNA from unsorted bulk tissue. Distant lung tissue was collected more than 3 cm away from the tumor edge. The CDR3 extends over 14 amino acids. V was trimmed by 7 bases and J by 4 bases, leaving 17 bases between them. Germline V CDR1 and CDR2: SGHAT, FQNNGV. V and J are TRBV11-2 and TRBJ2-7; perhaps TRBD2 as D (6 bases). The sequence came from a man under 40 with non-small cell lung cancer. Sequencing used distant non-tumor lung tissue. CDR3 in DNA: TGTGCCAGCAACCCTACGTACGGGGGTTACGAGCAGTACTTC. Its protein product is CASNPTYGGYEQYF.